This TCR beta chain was observed in a study of shared clonotypes between healthy human individuals. Germline assignment: CDR1 MNHEY and CDR2 SMNVEV (reference sequence). The CDR3 length is 16 residues. With V trimmed by 6 bases and J by 3 bases, 10 bases remained unmatched. Repertoires were generated with immunoSEQ multiplex PCR, while TCRdb's copy carries only in-frame clones and drops some. The repertoire includes about 1,900,000 clones, approximately 94% of them detected once, and 1% to 1.5% sits in the top ten. It was CD45RO-negative cells, positively selected for CCR7, that made up naive CD8 cells, with terminally differentiated effector memory CD45RA+ cells excluded.

The V call is TRBV27, the J call TRBJ1-3; 8 bases line up with TRBD1. Input material: naive CD8+ T cells sorted from blood. The clonotype was recovered from a man aged 18 to 35 in good health. CDR3 coding DNA: TGTGCCAGCAGCCCTTCCCAGGGGGCTTTTGGAAACACCATATATTTT. Amino acids: CASSPSQGAFGNTIYF.